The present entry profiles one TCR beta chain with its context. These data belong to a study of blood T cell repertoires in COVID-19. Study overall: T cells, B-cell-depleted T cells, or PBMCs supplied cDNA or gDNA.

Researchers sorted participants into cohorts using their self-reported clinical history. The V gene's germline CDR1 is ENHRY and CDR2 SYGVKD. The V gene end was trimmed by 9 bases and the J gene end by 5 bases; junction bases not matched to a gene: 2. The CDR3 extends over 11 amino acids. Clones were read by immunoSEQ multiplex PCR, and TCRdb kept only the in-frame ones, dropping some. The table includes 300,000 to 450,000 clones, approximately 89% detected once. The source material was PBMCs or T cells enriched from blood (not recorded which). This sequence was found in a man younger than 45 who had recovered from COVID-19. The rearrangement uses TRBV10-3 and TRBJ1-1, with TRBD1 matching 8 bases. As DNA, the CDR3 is TGTGCCATTACAGGGGGGACTGAAGCTTTCTTT. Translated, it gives CAITGGTEAFF.